This T cell receptor beta chain was documented in a study of PD-1 blockade in classical Hodgkin lymphoma. Overall study findings and caveats: The authors have not defined what causes the repertoire differences, possibly disease activity or prior therapy. Compared with healthy donors, newly diagnosed patients reportedly showed lower baseline TCR diversity.

Only one count was recorded for this clone. What it binds is unknown. With no exception, relapse followed autologous stem cell transplantation in all patients, and brentuximab vedotin exposure varied. The CDR3 length is 11 residues. The ends were cut back, 6 bases at V and 1 base at J, with 4 bases in the middle. Germline V gene lookup returns CDR1 MNHNS and CDR2 SASEGT. The data were produced by immunoSEQ multiplex PCR, yet TCRdb's version contains in-frame clones alone and is incomplete. This table holds 80,000 to 100,000 clones, roughly 76% found once. Sequencing was performed on peripheral blood mononuclear cells (PBMCs), taken before the second cycle of nivolumab. The sequence derives from a human donor with classical Hodgkin lymphoma. V and J are TRBV6-1 and TRBJ2-7; D is unresolved. Here the CDR3 DNA reads TGTGCCAGCAGGGTGTCCTACGAGCAGTACTTC. This encodes CASRVSYEQYF.